This TCR beta chain was profiled in a study of blood T cells in healthy people across ages. At the level of the study: In model experiments, template switching was able to capture about one barcoded beta molecule for every two T cells that were present. Study-wide findings and caveats: Across the age range, TCR beta diversity per million T cells fell in a roughly linear way. Naive T cell percentage showed a strong correlation with the diversity of TCR beta.

It was with a sample-barcoded 5' primer and a J-beta primer mix that a second PCR of about 7 to 12 cycles was run. TCRdb reprocessed the 5' RACE reads with MiXCR, giving one entry per CDR3 protein. This sample has about 970,000 distinct CDR3 sequences, with approximately 50% found just once. Roughly 10 milliliters of peripheral blood were drawn from each donor. Concerning this clonotype: Antigen: not known.

The CDR3 runs to 12 residues. CDR1 is SGHRS and CDR2 is YFSETQ in the germline V gene. V lost 4 bases and J lost 5, with 9 bases in between. This clonotype originated in a woman aged 55-75 years in good health. This chain uses TRBV5-1 with TRBJ1-2, with D uncertain. Input material: blood. CDR3 nucleotides: TGCGCCAGCAGCATTCAGAGTTATGGCTACACCTTC. This encodes CASSIQSYGYTF.